This T cell receptor beta chain was obtained from a study of early T cells in non-severe SARS-CoV-2 infection. Across the study: The sequenced material was bulk RNA from unsorted whole blood, and its chains were unpaired.

Study-level points and caveats: VDJdb matches were skewed toward anti-spike CD8 T cell responses.

Unique molecular identifiers were attached to individual cDNA molecules. TCRdb re-called the 5' RACE reads through MiXCR, storing one row per CDR3 protein. This table holds just under 65,000 distinct CDR3 sequences, roughly 9% found once. The CDR3 is 16 residues long. Germline values: CDR1 LGHDT, CDR2 YNNKEL (reference sequence). The ends lost 0 bases at V and 5 bases at J; junction bases unmatched: 9. This clonotype was seen a handful of times. No antigen is known for it. This TCR was recovered from an adult who was a healthcare worker with PCR-confirmed SARS-CoV-2 infection or an uninfected control (not recorded which). The chain links TRBV3-1 to TRBJ2-5; 7 nucleotides agree with TRBD2. Sequencing used whole blood, obtained at baseline. The CDR3 sequence: CASSQDPFGGGETQYF. Here the CDR3 DNA reads TGTGCCAGCAGCCAAGATCCTTTCGGGGGAGGGGAGACCCAGTACTTC.